Each of the 32 T cell receptor beta chains below was sequenced from the same sample in a study of blood T cell repertoires in COVID-19. The method was immunoSEQ multiplex PCR; TCRdb's version includes in-frame clones alone and lacks a portion of them. The sample consists of about 150,000 clones, about 90% of them appearing once. Sample: peripheral blood. These receptors were collected from a man between 50 and 59 years old with acute or convalescent COVID-19.

The chain couples TRBV7-8 to TRBJ2-1, with D perhaps TRBD2 (7 bases). Germline V gene data show CDR1 as SGHVS and CDR2 as FQNEAQ. Trimming took off 7 bases at V and 0 bases at J, with 13 bases between the two ends. CDR3 length: 15 residues. The CDR3 DNA sequence: TGTGCCAGCATGCCCCGGGGGGCCTCCTACAATGAGCAGTTCTTC. Encoded protein: CASMPRGASYNEQFF.

J is TRBJ2-1 and V is TRBV11-2, with D perhaps matching TRBD2 (6 bases). Trimming shortened V by 4 bases and J by 4 bases, and 8 bases separated the two germline ends. The CDR3 consists of 13 residues. Germline CDR1 and CDR2: SGHAT and FQNNGV. The CDR3 coding sequence is TGTGCCAGCAGCTGGGAGGTATACAATGAGCAGTTCTTC. Protein sequence: CASSWEVYNEQFF.

This chain uses TRBV3-1 (or the pseudogene TRBV3-2) with TRBJ2-7; D remains unclear. The V gene's germline CDR1 is LGHDT and CDR2 YNNKEL (reference sequence). V was trimmed by 3 bases and J by 2 bases, leaving 8 bases between them. This CDR3 contains 13 residues. The CDR3 here is CASSHNGPYEQYF. The DNA for the CDR3 is TGTGCCAGCAGCCATAATGGCCCCTACGAGCAGTACTTC.

This clone was seen once. The chain uses TRBV7-9 and TRBJ1-2; D unclear. With 2 bases removed from V and 4 bases from J, the gap between germline ends came to 11 bases. From germline, CDR1 is SEHNR and CDR2 FQNEAQ (reference sequence). The CDR3 contains 14 residues. This CDR3 reads CASSLSGFIYGYTF. The CDR3 nucleotides are TGTGCCAGCAGCTTATCCGGTTTTATCTATGGCTACACCTTC.

About this clone itself: Other DNA sequences from this sample encode an identical CDR3 as well. The V gene is TRBV4-1, the J gene TRBJ2-7; TRBD2 matches at 13 bases. CDR3 length: 15 residues. Germline CDR1 MGHRA, CDR2 YSYEKL. V shed 4 bases and J 3 bases; nucleotides not matched to a gene: 3. The CDR3 sequence is CASSRGLAGDYEQYF. The CDR3 DNA reads as TGCGCCAGCAGCCGCGGACTAGCGGGAGACTACGAGCAGTACTTC.

The chain is built from TRBV28 and TRBJ2-7; 9 positions agree with TRBD1. The germline gives CDR1 MDHEN, CDR2 SYDVKM. V trimming: 5 bases; J trimming: 5 bases; junction bases outside the gene matches: 7. This CDR3 spans 14 amino acids. The CDR3 region is CASSTGTGINEQYV. The CDR3 DNA is TGTGCCAGCAGTACCGGGACAGGGATTAACGAGCAGTACGTC.

The chain has TRBV4-2 and TRBJ2-7; 8 nucleotides align to TRBD2. The V gene end was trimmed by 1 base and the J gene end by 4 bases; junction bases not matched to a gene: 6. CDR1 is LGHNA, CDR2 YNFKEQ, per germline. The CDR3 is 15 residues long. The CDR3 bases are TGTGCCAGCAGCCAAGTTATCGGGAGGGAATACGAGCAGTACTTC. This codes for CASSQVIGREYEQYF.

J is TRBJ2-2 and V is TRBV4-2, with D uncertain. CDR3 length: 16 residues. The germline V gene encodes CDR1 LGHNA and CDR2 YNFKEQ. Trimming removed 0 bases from V and 4 bases from J, with 12 bases in between. The CDR3 region is CASSQDRGRFTGELFF. The CDR3 nucleotides are TGTGCCAGCAGCCAAGATCGTGGCAGATTCACCGGGGAGCTGTTTTTT.

This clone came up once. The rearrangement joins TRBV23-1 to TRBJ1-5, with TRBD1 matching 10 bases. TRBV23-1 falls under the ORF class, with uncertain function. The junction had 11 bases not matched to a gene; V was cut back by 7 bases and J by 5 bases. The CDR3 is 16 residues long. Here the CDR3 DNA reads TGCGCCAGCACCCATACGTGGGGGACAGGGGATCAGCCCCAGCATTTT. Translation: CASTHTWGTGDQPQHF.

The V call is TRBV12-3 or TRBV12-4, the J call TRBJ1-5; no reliable D call. The V gene lost 2 bases and the J gene lost 6 bases, with 8 bases spanning the gap. The CDR3 totals 13 residues. The CDR3 reads CASSLSYGQPQHF. As DNA, the CDR3 is TGTGCCAGCAGTTTATCCTACGGTCAGCCCCAGCATTTT.

The V and J genes are TRBV7-2 and TRBJ1-3; D gene uncertain. The CDR3 totals 13 residues. Germline lookup yields CDR1 SGHTA and CDR2 FQGNSA. The V end lost 5 bases, the J end lost 7 bases, and 12 bases lay between the germline ends. The CDR3 nucleotides are TGTGCCAGCAGCCCCAGCGGTGGGAACACCATATATTTT. As protein: CASSPSGGNTIYF.

The chain employs TRBV30 and TRBJ2-7; D is undetermined. The germline V gene has CDR1 GTSNPN and CDR2 SVGIG (reference sequence). Trimming shortened V by 0 bases and J by 5 bases, and 8 bases separated the two germline ends. There are 12 residues in the CDR3. The CDR3 region has the DNA TGTGCCTGGAGTGTTTCAGTAAACGAGCAGTACTTC. Translation: CAWSVSVNEQYF.

The V gene is TRBV18, the J gene TRBJ2-7; 8 positions match TRBD1. Germline loops: CDR1 KGHSH, CDR2 LQKENI. This CDR3 is 14 amino acids long. Germline trimming cut 6 bases from V and 5 bases from J; bases unmatched to any gene: 9. CDR3 loop: CASSSNDRGNEQYF. In nucleotides, the CDR3 is TGTGCCAGCTCGTCTAACGACAGGGGAAACGAGCAGTACTTC.

J is TRBJ1-5 and V is TRBV28; D is possibly TRBD1 (5 bases). The CDR3 extends over 13 amino acids. Per germline, CDR1 MDHEN and CDR2 SYDVKM. The V end lost 5 bases, the J end lost 4 bases, and 9 bases lay between the germline ends. The DNA for the CDR3 is TGTGCCAGCAGTATCGCAGGGAATCAGCCCCAGCATTTT. This sequence encodes CASSIAGNQPQHF.

The V gene is TRBV12-3 or TRBV12-4, the J gene TRBJ1-5, with a tentative D call TRBD1 (5 bases). The CDR3 contains 12 residues. V was clipped by 3 bases and J by 7 bases, with 7 bases between them. This CDR3 is CASSFWGQPQHF. CDR3 nucleotide sequence: TGTGCCAGCAGTTTTTGGGGCCAGCCCCAGCATTTT.

The rearrangement uses TRBV28 and TRBJ2-3, with D possibly matching TRBD2 (6 bases). V dropped 3 bases and J dropped 3 bases, with 10 bases sitting between them. There are 14 residues in the CDR3. Per the germline V gene, CDR1 is MDHEN and CDR2 is SYDVKM. As DNA, the CDR3 is TGTGCCAGCAGTTTGGGGGGAGAGACAGATACGCAGTATTTT. Protein sequence: CASSLGGETDTQYF.

This rearrangement joins TRBV7-9 to TRBJ2-7; 8 bases are shared with TRBD2. The CDR3 is made up of 15 amino acids. Germline-derived CDR1 and CDR2 are SEHNR and FQNEAQ (reference sequence). Trimming took 3 bases from V and 6 from J; bases not matched to a gene: 10. CDR3 protein: CASSFRSGGIAEQYV. CDR3 coding DNA: TGTGCCAGCAGCTTTAGATCGGGGGGGATTGCCGAGCAGTACGTC.

V gene TRBV3-1 (or the pseudogene TRBV3-2) combines with J gene TRBJ2-7; D unresolved. The V end lost 4 bases, the J end lost 8 bases, and 9 bases lay between the germline ends. Germline assignment: CDR1 LGHDT and CDR2 YNNKEL (reference sequence). The CDR3 covers 11 residues. CDR3 loop: CASSLVDKQYV. CDR3 bases: TGTGCCAGCAGCCTCGTCGACAAGCAGTACGTC.

The chain couples TRBV15 to TRBJ1-6, with TRBD1 identical over 11 bases. V gave up 0 bases and J gave up 10 bases; unmatched junction bases: 2. The CDR3 sequence is 15 residues long. CDR1 and CDR2 (germline): LNHNV, YYDKDF (reference sequence). CDR3 sequence reads: CATSRDGTGGSPLHF. The CDR3, as DNA: TGTGCCACCAGCAGAGATGGGACAGGGGGATCACCCCTCCACTTT.

The chain couples TRBV27 to TRBJ1-2, with D unclear. The CDR3 totals 12 residues. V was cut by 6 bases and J by 5 bases, with 10 bases left in between. CDR1 MNHEY and CDR2 SMNVEV come from the germline V gene (reference sequence). The CDR3 loop reads CASRLGEYGYTF. Here the CDR3 DNA reads TGTGCCAGCAGGCTCGGGGAGTATGGCTACACCTTC.

The gene calls are TRBV9 and TRBJ2-3; 11 nucleotides match TRBD2. Germline V gives CDR1 SGDLS, CDR2 YYNGEE. Trimming cost V 2 bases and J 2 bases; bases outside gene matches: 22. This CDR3 is 22 amino acids long. CDR3 loop: CASSVRVPGLAADSHTTDTQYF. The CDR3 coding sequence is TGTGCCAGCAGCGTCAGGGTCCCGGGACTAGCGGCGGACTCCCATACCACAGATACGCAGTATTTT.

The chain employs TRBV28 and TRBJ1-6; a possible D gene is TRBD1 (6 bases). Germline CDR1 is MDHEN and CDR2 is SYDVKM. V shed 5 bases and J shed 6 bases, with 14 bases lying between them. There are 15 residues in the CDR3. CDR3 DNA sequence: TGTGCCAGCAGTCTACAGGGTGTGGGTAATTCACCCCTCCACTTT. Translating it yields CASSLQGVGNSPLHF.

This clone has just one count. CDR3 DNA sequence: TGTGCCAGTAGTATAAACAGGGATGCTGAGCAGTTCTTC. Protein product: CASSINRDAEQFF. The chain recombines TRBV19 with TRBJ2-1, with D possibly being TRBD1 (6 bases). Germline V gives CDR1 LNHDA, CDR2 SQIVND (reference sequence). The CDR3 is 13 amino acids. Trimming stripped 2 bases from V and 9 bases from J, with 11 bases between.

The chain uses TRBV3-1 (or the pseudogene TRBV3-2) and TRBJ1-1; TRBD1 might be the D (6 bases). Looked up from germline, CDR1 is LGHDT and CDR2 is YNNKEL (reference sequence). This CDR3 is built from 14 residues. Deletions cut 3 bases from V and 3 bases from J, with 11 bases between. DNA for the CDR3: TGTGCCAGCAGCCACAGACAGGCGTACACTGAAGCTTTCTTT. Protein sequence: CASSHRQAYTEAFF.

V usage is TRBV28 and J usage is TRBJ2-6; tentatively, D is TRBD2 (5 bases). The germline V and J ends were trimmed by 3 bases and 0 bases, with 15 bases remaining between them. This CDR3 comprises 18 residues. Germline V gene data show CDR1 as MDHEN and CDR2 as SYDVKM. DNA of the CDR3: TGTGCCAGCAGTTTGGGAATAGGACTGATCTCTGGGGCCAACGTCCTGACTTTC. Its translation is CASSLGIGLISGANVLTF.

The chain couples TRBV24-1 to TRBJ2-1, with D tentatively TRBD2 (5 bases). V was pared by 7 bases and J by 6 bases, with 9 bases between. This CDR3 spans 12 amino acids. From germline, CDR1 is KGHDR and CDR2 SFDVKD. CDR3 in DNA: TGTGCCACCAGCCGCGGAGGCAATGAGCAGTTCTTC. This gives the protein CATSRGGNEQFF.

The rearrangement links TRBV4-1 to TRBJ2-2; maybe TRBD1 (5 bases). V was cut by 4 bases and J by 0 bases, with 9 bases left in between. The CDR3 contains 15 residues. Germline V gene lookup returns CDR1 MGHRA and CDR2 YSYEKL. CDR3 sequence reads: CASSRQNPNTGELFF. The CDR3 coding sequence is TGCGCCAGCAGCCGACAGAACCCGAACACCGGGGAGCTGTTTTTT.

V is TRBV2 and J is TRBJ2-2, with 7 bases fitting TRBD1. Germline V gene data show CDR1 as SNHLY and CDR2 as FYNNEI. The CDR3 has 13 residues. CDR3 amino acids: CASRLDRPGELFF. The CDR3 DNA sequence: TGTGCTTCCAGGTTGGACAGGCCCGGGGAGCTGTTTTTT.

The chain recombines TRBV28 with TRBJ2-7; 8 bases align to TRBD2. Germline CDR1 reads MDHEN; CDR2 reads SYDVKM. The CDR3 contains 15 residues. Trimming removed 2 bases from V and 5 bases from J; junction bases left unmatched: 8. The CDR3 bases are TGTGCCAGCAGTTTAGCGGGGGGTGTATACGACGAGCAGTACGTC. Its protein product is CASSLAGGVYDEQYV.

The gene calls are TRBV3-1 (or the pseudogene TRBV3-2) and TRBJ1-2; D perhaps matches TRBD1 (6 bases). The CDR3 is 16 residues long. CDR1 LGHDT and CDR2 YNNKEL come from the germline V gene (reference sequence). V was trimmed by 2 bases and J by 4 bases, leaving 17 bases between them. The CDR3 region has the DNA TGTGCCAGCAGCCAATCGACCCCCGACAGGACCTATGGCTACACCTTC. It codes for CASSQSTPDRTYGYTF.

The chain carries TRBV7-3 and TRBJ2-2; D uncertain. Trimming shortened V by 2 bases and J by 2 bases, and 6 bases separated the two germline ends. This CDR3 is 14 amino acids long. Germline V lookup: CDR1 SGHTA, CDR2 FQGTGA. The CDR3 protein is CASSLFPNTGELFF. CDR3 nucleotide sequence: TGTGCCAGCAGCTTATTCCCTAACACCGGGGAGCTGTTTTTT.

The J gene is TRBJ1-4, the V gene TRBV6-2 or TRBV6-3, with 8 bases that match TRBD1. CDR1 is MNHEY and CDR2 is SVGEGT in the germline V gene. The CDR3 contains 14 residues. Losses at the gene ends were 4 bases for V and 8 bases for J; bases not matched to a gene: 6. The CDR3 spells CASSSGQGLEKLFF. CDR3 sequence (DNA): TGTGCCAGCAGTTCCGGACAGGGTTTGGAAAAACTGTTTTTT.